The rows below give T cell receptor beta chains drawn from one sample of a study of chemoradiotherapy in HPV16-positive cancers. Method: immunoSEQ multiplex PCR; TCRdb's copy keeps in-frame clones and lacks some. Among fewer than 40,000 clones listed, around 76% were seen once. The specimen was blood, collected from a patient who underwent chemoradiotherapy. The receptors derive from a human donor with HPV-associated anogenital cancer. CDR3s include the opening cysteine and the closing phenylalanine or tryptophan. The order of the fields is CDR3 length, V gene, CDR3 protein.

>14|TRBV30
CAWSPGGGFGEQYF
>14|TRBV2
CASSELGQNTEAFF
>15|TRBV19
CASSIDGYSNQPQHF
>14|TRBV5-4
CASRSQGSDYEQYF
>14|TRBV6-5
CASSFGGPNTEAFF
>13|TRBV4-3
CASSQSGVRGYTF
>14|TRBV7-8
CASSSGTGSVGQFF